This TCR beta chain was captured in a study of CXCR3-negative and CXCR3-positive naive CD8 T cells. Notes on the study in general: TRBV-TRBJ usage was alike in naive CXCR3-negative and CXCR3-positive cells but differed in memory cells. Comparison of naive cells showed more hydrophobic TRB CDR3s in CXCR3-positive than in CXCR3-negative naive cells.

Those CD8+ T cells considered naive were CD45RO-CCR7+CD27+CD95-. Turning to this clonotype: The target antigen is unknown.

With UMI labels, 5' RACE was used to prepare the TRB cDNA libraries. TCRdb re-called the 5' RACE reads, yielding one record per CDR3 amino acid sequence without DNA. The sample features 50,000 to 65,000 distinct CDR3 sequences, with about 4.5% in its top ten. CDR1 and CDR2 (germline): MGHDK, SYGVNS. The CDR3 has 16 amino acids. This chain links TRBV25-1 with TRBJ2-2; TCRdb's D call of TRBD1 is untestable without DNA. This receptor was identified in a human donor in good health. Some clones in this sample may be carry-over from other donors' samples. Sequenced sample: naive CXCR3- CD8+ T cells from blood. The sample's subset: CD45RO-CCR7+CD27+CD95- naive CD8+ T cells lacking CXCR3 (TNR3-). CDR3 sequence: CASSDLGGLGTGELFF.